The text below deals with one T cell receptor (beta chain). One end of the junction is discordant with germline, which a read error may explain. This sample was taken from a study of tumor-infiltrating lymphocytes in primary liver carcinoma. Germline lookup yields CDR1 SGHAT and CDR2 FQNNGV. The CDR3 contains 15 residues. Unsorted whole blood supplied the RNA, and germline DNA was extracted too. Sampling before surgery obtained approximately 3.9 milliliters of peripheral blood. TCR beta cDNA was prepared out of roughly 490 ng total RNA by means of a constant-region primer. Researchers made the TCR beta libraries by running three nested multiplex PCR rounds with slightly modified ARM-PCR. TRBV1-TRBV30 forward and Cbeta reverse primers drove the first two approximately 10-cycle rounds. TCRdb re-called the multiplex PCR reads with MiXCR, one entry per CDR3 protein. Among about 350,000 distinct CDR3 sequences, approximately 64% were seen once, and the ten largest hold roughly 6.5%.

Sequencing was carried out using peripheral blood. The TCR sequence derives from a man aged 40-50 years with primary liver carcinoma and hepatitis B virus infection. J is TRBJ1-3 and V is TRBV11-2; D is unclear. The CDR3 reads CASSLTATSGNNIYF. The CDR3 nucleotides are TGTGCCAGCAGCTTGACGGCTACCTCTGGGAACAACATATATTTT.